Only a few counts were recorded for the clone carrying this T cell receptor beta chain. The target antigen is unknown. The protocol was immunoSEQ multiplex PCR, while the TCRdb copy is restricted to in-frame clones and leaves out a portion. The sample lists some 180,000 clones; about 89% were seen once. This record comes from a study of T cell responses to AZD1222 COVID-19 vaccine. CDR3 size: 13 residues. Trimming removed 6 bases at V and 8 bases at J, with 11 bases between. The germline gives CDR1 LNHDA, CDR2 SQIVND (reference sequence). Study-level results: Nearly half of unique spike-specific TCRs reportedly avoided B.1.351 and B.1.1.7 mutated regions. Seropositivity was recorded at baseline in only a handful of AZD1222 recipients.

This chain uses TRBV19 with TRBJ1-6, with D possibly TRBD1 on 5 matching bases. This specimen consisted of peripheral blood, obtained 28 days after the second AZD1222 dose. This clonotype was obtained from an adult who received the AZD1222 COVID-19 vaccine. The CDR3 region is CASRGASYSPLHF. CDR3 nucleotides: TGTGCCAGTAGAGGGGCATCATATTCACCCCTCCACTTT.